This TCR beta chain was sequenced during a study of cytomegalovirus exposure and HLA in healthy donors. General observations from the study: A later analysis, which compared TCR beta chains of equal frequency, found the HLA-associated ones more clonally expanded. Across HLA loci, a later analysis found differing TCR association rates, with DRB1 most and HLA-C fewest. A later analysis appeared to link common viral pathogens to several of the most significant clusters.

The PCR ran on 60 Vbeta and 13 Jbeta primers. Repertoires were generated with immunoSEQ multiplex PCR, while TCRdb's copy carries only in-frame clones and drops some. This sample has roughly 200,000 clones; 80% to 90% occur once, and the top ten carry 2.5% to 3%. The donors (healthy individuals) were bone marrow donors. A few counts support this clone. Antigen: not known. The sample comprised PBMCs. The receptor was isolated from a man aged 25 to 40 in good health and CMV-seronegative.

The CDR3: CASSFPTGEPQHF. CDR3 DNA sequence: TGTGCCAGCAGTTTCCCCACGGGGGAGCCCCAGCATTTT. The V and J genes are TRBV28 and TRBJ1-5; possible D gene TRBD1, 5 bases. Germline lookup yields CDR1 MDHEN and CDR2 SYDVKM. Trimming shortened V by 3 bases and J by 8 bases, and 11 bases separated the two germline ends. The CDR3 spans 13 residues.